This paragraph reports one TCR beta chain. It has no known antigen specificity. Base qualities are not at hand, and no much larger clone is one base apart. The CDR3 goes from the cysteine to the phenylalanine over 14 residues. Only the CDR3 portion is preserved as DNA: 42 bases, with reading frame beginning at the first base. The germline V gene specifies MNHNS as CDR1 and SASEGT as CDR2. From V the trimming removes 1 base and from J it removes 5 bases, while the gene matches leave 2 bases of the junction unaccounted for. Enrolling through a virtual design, the prospective study's participants ranged in age from about 18 to 100 years and lived across roughly 23 United States geographic areas. Cohort assignment in the prospective study relied on participant-reported clinical history from a screening survey and a study questionnaire. Mobile phlebotomists in the prospective study collected whole blood, serum and a nasopharyngeal or oropharyngeal swab from every participant. Participants in the prospective study had the option to provide additional blood draws and questionnaires over a roughly two-month period. Prospective study blood samples were shipped either frozen or at room temperature before DNA extraction.

These data come from a study of blood T cell repertoires in COVID-19 (dated by TCRdb to about 2020). A note on the overall study: Samples from collaborators originated in the United States, Italy and Spain and spanned both the acute and convalescent phases of COVID-19. The prospective study material was composed of cDNA or gDNA derived from T cells, B-cell-depleted T cells, or PBMCs. Deeply sampled blood TCRbeta repertoires from subjects exposed to, actively infected with, or recovered from COVID-19 were included in the dataset. The repertoires were made available in a free public database intended to serve as a resource for research on the immune response to SARS-CoV-2. The samples were drawn from the first 160 participants of the ongoing ImmuneRACE study and from roughly 1,300 subjects provided by 6 global collaborators. Sample metadata almost always included a de-identified subject ID, COVID-19 status, age in years and sex. HLA class I and class II types, where available, came from metadata supplied by the sample provider rather than from assay-based typing.

What the study reported, not specific to this receptor: The amount of clinical and demographic metadata varied by source and participant and was provided uncurated.

TCRbeta CDR3 regions were amplified from genomic DNA by means of the immunoSEQ Assay, a bias-controlled multiplex PCR. Per the source publication's procedure: The number of nucleated cells in each sample was estimated by amplification of reference gene primers within the assay. To quantify the absolute abundance of each unique TCRbeta CDR3 rearrangement, sequence reads were collapsed and filtered. For each sample, productive Simpson clonality was calculated as the square root of Simpson's diversity index over productive rearrangements. Entries here come from immuneACCESS through TCRdb and include only in-frame sequences with V and J called. Some clones fail to appear in such tables; in the studies checked, an unresolved V gene covers under half of the shortfall, and the cause of the remainder is unknown. D and trimming come from the DNA, and the V and J calls and clone size come from that table. This sample holds approximately 220,000 clones; 85% to 90% were observed only once. Jointly, the top ten make up roughly 3% of the sample.

The rearrangement combines TRBV6-1 with TRBJ2-1; 7 bases in the middle match TRBD1. The receptor's source is a young woman in a cohort exposed to, infected with or recovered from COVID-19 (not recorded which). The sequenced sample was PBMCs or T cells enriched from blood (not recorded which). The nucleotides are TGTGCCAGCAGTGAAGACAGGGGTCACAATGAGCAGTTCTTC. Translated, this gives CASSEDRGHNEQFF.